This T cell receptor beta chain is drawn from a study of vaccination and CD4 T cells after COVID-19. The V end lost 8 bases, the J end lost 7 bases, and 14 bases lay between the germline ends. The CDR3 spans 12 residues. The germline V gene encodes CDR1 MDHEN and CDR2 SYDVKM. At the Johns Hopkins FTIC core, DNA taken from cultured CD4+ T cells was sequenced by way of the Oncomine TCR Beta short-read assay. In TCRdb, the PCR reads were re-called with MiXCR into one record per CDR3 protein. Of under 13,000 distinct CDR3 sequences in the sample, around three quarters were seen once. Concerning this clonotype itself: No antigen is known for it.

Sample treatment: approximately 9-day PBMC culture with coronavirus spike peptide pools or control peptides (ViraFEST assay). This TCR was recovered from a human donor who had recovered from COVID-19. Material for sequencing was CD4+ T cells from blood, cultured in vitro. The chain couples TRBV28 to TRBJ1-1, with D tentatively TRBD1 (5 bases). The CDR3 nucleotides read TGTGCCAGCTACGACAGTAACTTTGAAGCTTTCTTT. Translated: CASYDSNFEAFF.